This T cell receptor (beta chain) was obtained from a study of control samples from healthy donors and cancer patients. Per the germline V gene, CDR1 is MDHEN and CDR2 is SYDVKM. The CDR3 has 12 amino acids. Trimming cost V 10 bases and J 6 bases; bases outside gene matches: 5. The method was immunoSEQ multiplex PCR; TCRdb's version includes in-frame clones alone and lacks a portion of them. This table holds fewer than 200,000 clones. The source is a woman under 40 in good health. Sequencing was performed on blood. V and J are TRBV28 and TRBJ1-4, with 7 bases that match TRBD1. CDR3 in amino acids: CATRGGYEKLFF. CDR3 nucleotide sequence: TGTGCCACCAGGGGGGGTTATGAAAAACTGTTTTTT.